Shown below are 22 T cell receptor beta chains from a single sample sequenced in a study of shared clonotypes between healthy human individuals. Clones were sequenced by immunoSEQ multiplex PCR, and TCRdb holds only the in-frame ones, with some missing. This table has about 1,800,000 clones, 85% to 95% appearing once. Naive CD8 cells were CD45RO-negative, positively selected for CCR7, excluding terminally differentiated effector memory CD45RA+ cells. Sample: naive CD8+ T cells sorted from blood. The receptors here all came from a man between 18 and 29 years old in good health.

The chain is built from TRBV6-6 and TRBJ1-5, with D maybe TRBD1 (6 bases). This CDR3 is built from 15 residues. Per the germline V gene, CDR1 is MNHNY and CDR2 is SVGAGI (reference sequence). Trimming shortened V by 4 bases and J by 4 bases, and 14 bases separated the two germline ends. The CDR3 DNA reads as TGTGCCAGCAGTTCCCTCGGACAGCAAAATCAGCCCCAGCATTTT. The encoded protein is CASSSLGQQNQPQHF.

The V and J genes are TRBV18 and TRBJ1-5; possibly TRBD1 for D (5 bases). There are 15 residues in the CDR3. Trimming cost V 0 bases and J 6 bases, with 12 bases left between them. Germline V gene data show CDR1 as KGHSH and CDR2 as LQKENI. CDR3 bases: TGTGCCAGCTCACCACCGGGGGGTTTTGGTCAGCCCCAGCATTTT. Protein: CASSPPGGFGQPQHF.

This rearrangement joins TRBV4-1 to TRBJ2-3; D gene uncertain. Germline V gene sequence: CDR1 MGHRA, CDR2 YSYEKL. Trimming took 1 base from V and 2 from J, leaving 10 bases between them. The CDR3 loop spans 15 amino acids. CDR3 sequence: CASSQVDSNTDTQYF. For the CDR3, the DNA is TGCGCCAGCAGCCAAGTCGACTCTAACACAGATACGCAGTATTTT.

This chain uses TRBV19 with TRBJ1-5, with D perhaps TRBD1 (6 bases). Germline CDR1 and CDR2: LNHDA and SQIVND (reference sequence). V dropped 4 bases and J dropped 4 bases, with 14 bases sitting between them. This CDR3 spans 15 amino acids. The CDR3 reads CASSTDSVGNQPQHF. DNA of the CDR3: TGTGCCAGTAGTACGGACAGCGTAGGGAATCAGCCCCAGCATTTT. Full variable domain (outside the CDR3, taken from reference TRBV19 and TRBJ1-5): DGGITQSPKYLFRKEGQNVTLSCEQNLNHDAMYWYRQDPGQGLRLIYYSQIVNDFQKGDIAEGYSVSREKKESFPLTVTSAQKNPTAFYLCASSTDSVGNQPQHFGDGTRLSIL.

A note on this clone: Other DNA sequences in the same sample also yield this CDR3. This sequence joins TRBV6-1 and TRBJ2-1; D is perhaps TRBD1 or TRBD2 (5 bases each). Germline V gives CDR1 MNHNS, CDR2 SASEGT. V gave up 6 bases and J gave up 4 bases, with 13 bases separating them. This CDR3 contains 14 residues. The CDR3 DNA reads TGTGCCAGCAGCCCGACGGGACCTTACAATGAGCAGTTCTTC. This sequence encodes CASSPTGPYNEQFF.

The chain joins TRBV6-6 to TRBJ1-1; D is uncertain. Trimming pared 6 bases from V and 0 bases from J, leaving 11 bases between. This CDR3 contains 14 residues. Germline V gene data show CDR1 as MNHNY and CDR2 as SVGAGI (reference sequence). The CDR3 sequence: CASRNGAMNTEAFF. CDR3 sequence (DNA): TGTGCCAGCAGAAACGGCGCGATGAACACTGAAGCTTTCTTT.

V is TRBV7-3 and J is TRBJ2-5; D remains ambiguous. The germline V gene has CDR1 SGHTA and CDR2 FQGTGA. Trimming took off 5 bases at V and 5 bases at J, with 12 bases between the two ends. This CDR3 is built from 13 residues. The CDR3 spells CASSPRVGETQYF. The CDR3 DNA is TGTGCCAGCAGCCCAAGGGTAGGCGAGACCCAGTACTTC.

The chain is built from TRBV11-1 and TRBJ2-1, with a possible D match to TRBD1 (5 bases). Trimming cost V 1 base and J 5 bases, with 15 bases left between them. The germline V gene has CDR1 SGHAT and CDR2 FQDESV (reference sequence). The CDR3 consists of 16 residues. CDR3 sequence: CASSLGASGLNNEQFF. In DNA form, the CDR3 reads TGTGCCAGCAGCTTAGGGGCGTCAGGGTTGAACAATGAGCAGTTCTTC.

Remarks on this clone: Other DNA sequences in the same sample also yield this CDR3. The J gene is TRBJ1-5, the V gene TRBV19; 9 bases match TRBD1. This CDR3 spans 15 amino acids. Trimming cost V 3 bases and J 4 bases; bases outside gene matches: 4. The germline V gene encodes CDR1 LNHDA and CDR2 SQIVND (reference sequence). CDR3 coding DNA: TGTGCCAGTAGTATCGGGACAGGGTTAAATCAGCCCCAGCATTTT. Translation gives CASSIGTGLNQPQHF.

The chain employs TRBV2 and TRBJ1-1; D gene ambiguous. V was shortened by 6 bases and J by 2 bases, with 16 bases between the two germline ends. CDR3 size: 15 residues. Germline loops: CDR1 SNHLY, CDR2 FYNNEI. The CDR3 sequence: CASRKILHPNTEAFF. The CDR3 DNA follows: TGTGCCAGCAGAAAGATCTTACACCCAAACACTGAAGCTTTCTTT.

The chain employs TRBV7-8 and TRBJ1-2; D unresolved. The V gene's germline CDR1 is SGHVS and CDR2 FQNEAQ. This CDR3 comprises 17 residues. Trimming stripped 5 bases from V and 5 bases from J, with 24 bases between. In DNA form, the CDR3 reads TGTGCCAGCAGCAAGCCGGCGGGCTTTGAGGATAAATATGGCTACACCTTC. Protein sequence: CASSKPAGFEDKYGYTF.

Only one count was recorded for this clone. The chain employs TRBV27 and TRBJ1-1, with TRBD1 matching over 7 bases. CDR3 length: 16 amino acids. From germline, CDR1 is MNHEY and CDR2 SMNVEV (reference sequence). The V segment lost 6 bases and the J segment 0 bases; nucleotides outside the gene matches: 10. The CDR3 loop is CASSRDSPILNTEAFF. The DNA of the CDR3 is TGTGCCAGCAGCCGGGACAGCCCTATATTGAACACTGAAGCTTTCTTT.

This clone was found once. The CDR3 here is CAWSVQASSYNEQFF. The CDR3 DNA sequence: TGTGCCTGGAGTGTACAGGCGTCCTCCTACAATGAGCAGTTCTTC. The chain combines TRBV30 with TRBJ2-1, with TRBD1 as a possible D gene (5 bases). Between the trimmed V and J ends, which lost 0 bases and 0 bases, there was a span of 9 bases. In germline, CDR1 is GTSNPN, CDR2 SVGIG (reference sequence). The CDR3 has 15 residues.

The J gene is TRBJ1-4, the V gene TRBV28, with a tentative D call TRBD1 (6 bases). With 2 bases removed from V and 2 bases from J, the gap between germline ends came to 12 bases. Germline values: CDR1 MDHEN, CDR2 SYDVKM. The CDR3 has 16 residues. CDR3 residues: CASSLLDRNTNEKLFF. CDR3 bases: TGTGCCAGCAGTTTACTGGACAGAAACACTAATGAAAAACTGTTTTTT. The full variable domain, in which reference TRBV28 and TRBJ1-4 provide the parts outside the CDR3, is DVKVTQSSRYLVKRTGEKVFLECVQDMDHENMFWYRQDPGLGLRLIYFSYDVKMKEKGDIPEGYSVSREKKERFSLILESASTNQTSMYLCASSLLDRNTNEKLFFGSGTQLSVL.

This clone was picked up a small number of times. The V gene is TRBV5-6, the J gene TRBJ1-3; D gene ambiguous. Trimming cost V 0 bases and J 4 bases, with 8 bases left between them. Per the germline V gene, CDR1 is SGHDT and CDR2 is YYEEEE. The CDR3 has 14 residues. The CDR3: CASSLEGLGNTIYF. The CDR3 DNA is TGTGCCAGCAGCTTGGAAGGTCTCGGAAACACCATATATTTT.

A word on this clone: This specimen includes other DNA sequences encoding the same CDR3. The chain couples TRBV9 to TRBJ2-7, with D maybe TRBD2 (6 bases). Per germline, CDR1 SGDLS and CDR2 YYNGEE. The CDR3 has 14 residues. The V end lost 1 base, the J end lost 2 bases, and 10 bases lay between the germline ends. The CDR3 sequence: CASSVSGGTYEQYF. CDR3 DNA sequence: TGTGCCAGCAGCGTATCTGGAGGGACCTACGAGCAGTACTTC.

V usage is TRBV2 and J usage is TRBJ2-1; TRBD2 might be the D (6 bases). V lost 8 bases and J lost 10, with 18 bases in between. The CDR3 has 13 amino acids. Germline V gene lookup returns CDR1 SNHLY and CDR2 FYNNEI. The DNA of the CDR3 is TGTGCCAGCTCGGGACCGGGGGTATTAGAGCAGTTCTTC. This encodes CASSGPGVLEQFF. Combining the CDR3 with reference TRBV2 and TRBJ2-1 gives the whole variable domain EPEVTQTPSHQVTQMGQEVILRCVPISNHLYFYWYRQILGQKVEFLVSFYNNEISEKSEIFDDQFSVERPDGSNFTLKIRSTKLEDSAMYFCASSGPGVLEQFFGPGTRLTVL.

The rearrangement joins TRBV5-1 to TRBJ2-1; 8 nucleotides align to TRBD1. Germline V gives CDR1 SGHRS, CDR2 YFSETQ. Trimming cost V 4 bases and J 0 bases; bases outside gene matches: 15. There are 19 residues in the CDR3. The CDR3 sequence: CASSDGQGSLLSSYNEQFF. The CDR3 coding sequence is TGCGCCAGCAGCGATGGACAGGGCTCCCTATTAAGCTCCTACAATGAGCAGTTCTTC.

This rearrangement joins TRBV27 to TRBJ2-3, with D possibly called TRBD1 or TRBD2 (6 bases each). Germline CDR1 and CDR2: MNHEY and SMNVEV (reference sequence). V dropped 5 bases and J dropped 2 bases, with 23 bases sitting between them. The CDR3 runs 18 residues. The CDR3 DNA reads as TGTGCCAGCAGTGAACTCGGGGGCGGGTGGTCTGCCACAGATACGCAGTATTTT. This codes for CASSELGGGWSATDTQYF.

V is TRBV7-9 and J is TRBJ2-5, with D hard to call. CDR1 is SEHNR and CDR2 is FQNEAQ in the germline V gene (reference sequence). V was shortened by 1 base and J by 3 bases, with 12 bases between the two germline ends. This CDR3 comprises 15 residues. Here the CDR3 DNA reads TGTGCCAGCAGCTTAGAAAGTTACAGCGAAGAGACCCAGTACTTC. It encodes CASSLESYSEETQYF.

The chain joins TRBV27 to TRBJ1-5, with a tentative D call TRBD1 (5 bases). CDR3 length: 12 amino acids. The V and J ends lost 3 bases and 11 bases respectively, with 11 bases between them. Germline CDR1 and CDR2: MNHEY and SMNVEV (reference sequence). In nucleotides, the CDR3 is TGTGCCAGCAGTTTGGGGGATCTGGCCCAGCATTTT. It codes for CASSLGDLAQHF.

On this clone itself: Other DNA sequences of this sample code for an identical CDR3. DNA of the CDR3: TGTGCCAGCAGCCCGGGACTGGCAGCCTACGAGCAGTACTTC. Its protein is CASSPGLAAYEQYF. The chain uses TRBV7-2 and TRBJ2-7, with a weak D call TRBD2 (6 bases). CDR3 length: 14 amino acids. Trimming removed 5 bases from V and 2 bases from J, with 13 bases in between. The germline V gene has CDR1 SGHTA and CDR2 FQGNSA. Supplemented by reference TRBV7-2 and TRBJ2-7, the full variable domain reads GAGVSQSPSNKVTEKGKDVELRCDPISGHTALYWYRQSLGQGLEFLIYFQGNSAPDKSGLPSDRFSAERTGGSVSTLTIQRTQQEDSAVYLCASSPGLAAYEQYFGPGTRLTVT.